A selection of T cell receptor beta chains follows, all from one sample in a study of OX40 agonist ivuxolimab in advanced cancers. Profiling relied on immunoSEQ multiplex PCR, and the TCRdb table lists in-frame clones only, not all of them. The repertoire holds roughly 42,000 clones, just under 95% seen once, with 13% to 15% in the top ten. Sequenced material: CD4+ or CD8+ T cells sorted from blood, taken in a trial of the OX40 agonist ivuxolimab. The source of these receptors is an adult with an advanced solid tumor such as melanoma, head and neck, liver or kidney cancer. Both conserved end residues are part of each CDR3. A D gene is named only where the DNA matches it firmly. Expanded clones are given a class, and other clones once, few, many or no size at all.

D	size	J	V	CDR3	DNA
TRBD1	-	TRBJ2-7	TRBV7-9	CASSLGRGLLSYEQYF	TGTGCCAGCAGCTTAGGCAGGGGGCTTCTCTCCTACGAGCAGTACTTC
TRBD1	-	TRBJ2-7	TRBV27	CASSWSWDSGYEQYF	TGTGCCAGCAGTTGGTCGTGGGACAGCGGCTACGAGCAGTACTTC
-	-	TRBJ1-1	TRBV28	CASSPLLDKYTEAFF	TGTGCCAGCAGTCCCCTCCTGGACAAATACACTGAAGCTTTCTTT
-	-	TRBJ2-7	TRBV7-4	CASSLAGVSYEQYF	TGTGCCAGCAGCTTAGCAGGAGTCTCCTACGAGCAGTACTTC
-	-	TRBJ2-1	TRBV7-2	CASSLVWENNEQFF	TGTGCCAGCAGCTTAGTCTGGGAGAACAATGAGCAGTTCTTC
-	-	TRBJ2-7	TRBV9	CASSVAYRGIVEQYF	TGTGCCAGCAGCGTAGCGTACAGAGGGATCGTAGAGCAGTACTTC
TRBD1	-	TRBJ2-1	TRBV28	CASSPWVGGHNEQFF	TGTGCCAGCAGTCCTTGGGTAGGGGGCCACAATGAGCAGTTCTTC
-	-	TRBJ2-1	TRBV7-6	CASSFGGYYNEQFF	TGTGCCAGCAGCTTTGGGGGTTACTACAATGAGCAGTTCTTC
TRBD2	-	TRBJ2-7	TRBV28	CASREISGSTYEQYF	TGTGCCAGCAGAGAAATTAGCGGGTCAACCTACGAGCAGTACTTC
TRBD1	-	TRBJ2-7	TRBV9	CASSTSTGTDAYEQYF	TGTGCCAGCAGCACTAGTACCGGGACAGATGCCTACGAGCAGTACTTC
TRBD2	-	TRBJ2-3	TRBV12-5	CASGTGTSGNTDTQYF	TGTGCTAGTGGAACGGGGACTAGCGGGAACACAGATACGCAGTATTTT
TRBD1	-	TRBJ2-7	TRBV27	CASSSGQGSSYEQYF	TGTGCCAGCAGTTCCGGACAGGGAAGCTCCTACGAGCAGTACTTC
-	-	TRBJ2-7	TRBV28	CASTLGQGGYEQYF	TGTGCCAGCACCCTGGGGCAGGGAGGTTACGAGCAGTACTTC
-	-	TRBJ2-3	TRBV11-2	CASSRPGTGSTDTQYF	TGTGCCAGCAGCCGTCCCGGGACTGGAAGCACAGATACGCAGTATTTT
TRBD2	once	TRBJ2-1	TRBV6-4	CASSDLGGSSYNEQFF	TGTGCCAGCAGTGACCTAGGCGGGAGTTCCTACAATGAGCAGTTCTTC
TRBD1	-	TRBJ2-5	TRBV9	CASSHIGQGAQETQYF	TGTGCCAGCAGCCATATCGGACAGGGGGCTCAAGAGACCCAGTACTTC
TRBD2	-	TRBJ2-1	TRBV27	CASSPGLEGSEQFF	TGTGCCAGCAGTCCGGGACTAGAAGGTAGTGAGCAGTTCTTC
-	-	TRBJ2-2	TRBV27	CASSLGELTGELFF	TGTGCCAGCAGTTTGGGTGAGCTCACCGGGGAGCTGTTTTTT
-	-	TRBJ2-6	TRBV6-1	CASIKVAGANVLTF	TGTGCCAGCATAAAGGTGGCTGGGGCCAACGTCCTGACTTTC
-	-	TRBJ1-5	TRBV11-3	CASSFRGGSTNQPQHF	TGTGCCAGCAGCTTTAGGGGGGGGTCAACCAATCAGCCCCAGCATTTT
TRBD2	-	TRBJ2-1	TRBV9	CASSIQRELSHNEQFF	TGTGCCAGCAGCATTCAGCGGGAGTTATCCCACAATGAGCAGTTCTTC
TRBD2	-	TRBJ2-7	TRBV29-1	CSVTPGLANEQYF	TGCAGCGTTACACCGGGACTAGCGAACGAGCAGTACTTC
-	-	TRBJ1-2	TRBV5-1	CASSLGSGEIYGYTF	TGCGCCAGCAGCTTGGGTTCAGGGGAGATCTATGGCTACACCTTC
-	-	TRBJ2-2	TRBV9	CASSVGGGELFF	TGTGCCAGCAGCGTTGGAGGGGGGGAGCTGTTTTTT
TRBD2	-	TRBJ2-7	TRBV19	CASSRDSGRPYEQYF	TGTGCCAGTAGTAGAGATAGCGGGAGACCCTACGAGCAGTACTTC
-	-	TRBJ1-2	TRBV6-1	CASSDSKYYGYTF	TGTGCCAGCAGTGATAGCAAGTACTATGGCTACACCTTC
TRBD2	once	TRBJ2-7	TRBV7-2	CASSLGSAREGLYEQYF	TGTGCCAGCAGCTTAGGCTCGGCCCGGGAGGGCCTATACGAGCAGTACTTC
TRBD1	-	TRBJ2-7	TRBV6-6	CASGPGQGIYEQYF	TGTGCCAGCGGACCGGGACAGGGAATCTACGAGCAGTACTTC
-	-	TRBJ1-2	TRBV6-5	CASSYSRNGGYTF	TGTGCCAGCAGTTACTCCCGAAATGGAGGCTACACCTTC
-	-	TRBJ2-7	TRBV5-8	CASSFGTSDEQYF	TGTGCCAGCAGCTTTGGGACGTCGGACGAGCAGTACTTC
-	-	TRBJ2-7	TRBV6-6	CASSYTRRYEQYF	TGTGCCAGCAGTTACACAAGGCGGTACGAGCAGTACTTC
-	-	TRBJ2-5	TRBV30	CAWSVHGEETQYF	TGTGCCTGGAGTGTACACGGCGAGGAGACCCAGTACTTC
TRBD1	-	TRBJ2-3	TRBV9	CASSVASGQGVLDTQYF	TGTGCCAGCAGCGTAGCCTCGGGACAGGGGGTTCTAGATACGCAGTATTTT
-	-	TRBJ1-5	TRBV4-3	CASSQDWAISNQPQHF	TGCGCCAGCAGCCAAGATTGGGCCATCAGCAATCAGCCCCAGCATTTT
-	-	TRBJ1-4	TRBV11-2	CASSFKGIAEKLFF	TGTGCCAGCAGCTTCAAGGGGATTGCTGAAAAACTGTTTTTT
-	-	TRBJ2-1	TRBV11-2	CASSLDSLADWGTYNEQFF	TGTGCCAGCAGCTTAGATAGCCTAGCCGATTGGGGTACCTACAATGAGCAGTTCTTC
-	-	TRBJ2-1	TRBV6-5	CASSYLNSWGDEQFF	TGTGCCAGCAGTTACTTGAACTCCTGGGGCGATGAGCAGTTCTTC
-	-	TRBJ2-7	TRBV6-5	CASSYSGHSSYEQYF	TGTGCCAGCAGTTACTCGGGGCACAGCTCCTACGAGCAGTACTTC
TRBD1	-	TRBJ2-7	TRBV6-1	CASSETGGTYEQYF	TGTGCCAGCAGTGAAACAGGGGGGACCTACGAGCAGTACTTC
-	-	TRBJ2-7	TRBV4-3	CASSAGTPSSYEQYF	TGCGCCAGCAGCGCCGGGACTCCAAGCTCCTACGAGCAGTACTTC
TRBD1	-	TRBJ1-1	TRBV6-5	CASTLLGQGTEAFF	TGTGCCAGCACCCTCCTAGGACAGGGCACTGAAGCTTTCTTT
-	-	TRBJ1-5	TRBV19	CASSIGDTFNQPQHF	TGTGCCAGTAGTATAGGGGACACATTCAATCAGCCCCAGCATTTT
-	-	TRBJ2-7	TRBV5-6	CASSLSMGHEQYF	TGTGCCAGCAGCTTGTCTATGGGGCACGAGCAGTACTTC
TRBD1	-	TRBJ2-7	TRBV10-2	CASSDGQGAYEQYF	TGCGCCAGCAGTGACGGACAGGGGGCCTACGAGCAGTACTTC
-	-	TRBJ1-1	TRBV6-6	CASSYEQLEAFF	TGTGCCAGCAGTTACGAACAACTTGAAGCTTTCTTT
-	-	TRBJ1-3	TRBV7-9	CASSLFTGNTIYF	TGTGCCAGCAGCTTATTTACTGGAAACACCATATATTTT
TRBD2	-	TRBJ2-1	TRBV2	CASSVVAGVVMDNEQFF	TGTGCCAGCAGTGTAGTGGCGGGAGTGGTCATGGACAATGAGCAGTTCTTC
TRBD2	-	TRBJ2-7	TRBV7-9	CASSHPGLEGYEQYF	TGTGCCAGCAGCCATCCGGGACTAGAGGGCTATGAGCAGTACTTC
-	-	TRBJ2-3	TRBV25-1	CASSENRGADTQYF	TGTGCCAGCAGTGAAAATCGAGGTGCAGATACGCAGTATTTT
-	-	TRBJ1-2	TRBV28	CASSVRDYGYTF	TGTGCCAGCAGTGTACGGGACTATGGCTACACCTTC
-	-	TRBJ1-1	TRBV9	CASSVGDGMNTEAFF	TGTGCCAGCAGCGTAGGAGACGGGATGAACACTGAAGCTTTCTTT
TRBD2	-	TRBJ2-1	TRBV18	CASSPPAGEYYNEQFF	TGTGCCAGCTCACCACCGGCGGGAGAATACTACAATGAGCAGTTCTTC
-	-	TRBJ1-4	TRBV7-9	CASSLPGAANEKLFF	TGTGCCAGCAGCTTGCCGGGGGCCGCTAATGAAAAACTGTTTTTT
TRBD1	-	TRBJ1-3	TRBV6-6	CASSYPGGEGNTIYF	TGTGCCAGCAGTTACCCAGGGGGCGAGGGAAACACCATATATTTT
TRBD2	-	TRBJ2-1	TRBV4-2	CASSQATLGTSGLVLFF	TGTGCCAGCAGCCAAGCTACCCTAGGGACTAGCGGGTTGGTGCTGTTCTTC
TRBD1	once	TRBJ2-1	TRBV5-6	CASSLDRGIDNEQFF	TGTGCCAGCAGCTTAGACAGGGGCATTGACAATGAGCAGTTCTTC